This record looks at one T cell receptor (beta chain) sequence and its context. Using immunoSEQ multiplex PCR, the repertoire was profiled, and TCRdb retains in-frame clones only, with some absent. The data contain over 50,000 clones, about 83% of them singletons. The data derive from a study of Tregs in tolerant kidney transplant recipients. V was pared by 3 bases and J by 2 bases, with 15 bases between. Germline-derived CDR1 and CDR2 are KGHSH and LQKENI. This CDR3 has 16 amino acids. The chain employs TRBV18 and TRBJ2-3; either TRBD1 or TRBD2 may supply D (5 bases each). This receptor was taken from a human donor in good health. Sequencing was performed on CD4+ T cells from blood. The CDR3 nucleotides are TGTGCCAGCTCACCCCAAGGGACGGTTTACACAGATACGCAGTATTTT. Translation gives CASSPQGTVYTDTQYF.